A single TCR beta chain is shown here with its context. Its antigen is not identified. This specimen comes from a study of T cell responses to AZD1222 COVID-19 vaccine. The study's findings and limits: Targeting of unmutated variant regions was reportedly seen in nearly half of spike-specific TCRs. At 160-218 and 743-854, vaccine-associated CD4 TCRs were dominant, and they spanned spike.

The protocol was immunoSEQ multiplex PCR, while the TCRdb copy is restricted to in-frame clones and leaves out a portion. The table records around 140,000 clones, about 93% of them present only once. Trimming took 1 base from V and 3 from J; bases not matched to a gene: 9. Germline V gene lookup returns CDR1 SGHAT and CDR2 FQNNGV. CDR3 size: 16 residues. Sequenced here: peripheral blood, sampled on day 0 of AZD1222 vaccination. The sequence derives from an adult in good health. The rearrangement links TRBV11-2 to TRBJ2-7; 7 bases are a match to TRBD2. The CDR3 protein is CASSLGGGRRNYEQYF. DNA of the CDR3: TGTGCCAGCAGCTTAGGTGGCGGGAGACGAAACTACGAGCAGTACTTC.